Listed below are T cell receptor beta chains from one sample, sequenced in a study of long-term antiretroviral therapy in people with HIV. TCRdb's table, derived via immunoSEQ multiplex PCR, lists solely in-frame clones and lacks some. The sample lists nearly 20,000 clones, 75% to 85% occurring once. The sample in question was unsorted PBMCs, obtained 0.2 years after starting antiretroviral therapy. The source is a woman between 40 and 55 years old with HIV. The CDR3 runs from the conserved cysteine through the conserved F or W. A D gene is named only where the DNA matches it firmly. Expanded clones get a size class; other rows say once, few or many, or leave the size out.

v_gene	abundance	j_gene	d_gene	CDR3nt	CDR3aa
TRBV19	-	TRBJ2-7	TRBD2	TGTGCCAGTAGCAAGAGCGAGCGGGAGGGCGGGGTCGACGAGCAGTACTTC	CASSKSEREGGVDEQYF
TRBV4-2	few	TRBJ2-7	-	TGTGCCAGCAGCCAAGTCGACCATTACGAGCAGTACTTC	CASSQVDHYEQYF
TRBV28	-	TRBJ1-4	-	TGTGCCAGCAGTTCAGGGGAGGCCAATGAAAAACTGTTTTTT	CASSSGEANEKLFF
TRBV27	-	TRBJ1-3	-	TGTGCCAGCGGGAAGGGGGCTGGAAACACCATATATTTT	CASGKGAGNTIYF
TRBV7-8	-	TRBJ2-1	TRBD2	TGTGCCAGCAGCTATGGGACTAGCGGGGATGAGCAGTTCTTC	CASSYGTSGDEQFF
TRBV5-1	-	TRBJ2-5	TRBD2	TGCGCCAGCAGCACTAGCGGGGGCCGAGGGGAGACCCAGTACTTC	CASSTSGGRGETQYF
TRBV5-6	-	TRBJ2-1	TRBD2	TGTGCCAGCAGCTCTATTCTGACTAGCGATCAGGGCAATGAGCAGTTCTTC	CASSSILTSDQGNEQFF
TRBV5-6	-	TRBJ1-2	-	TGTGCCAGCAGCTTGGGGGTTCTATTCTATGGCTACACCTTC	CASSLGVLFYGYTF
TRBV10-3	few	TRBJ2-7	TRBD1	TGTGCCATCAGTGAAAAGGGGGCGGGTTACGAGCAGTACTTC	CAISEKGAGYEQYF
TRBV19	-	TRBJ2-7	TRBD2	TGTGCCAGTAGTATTTACGGGGGGGGTACCTACGAGCAGTACTTC	CASSIYGGGTYEQYF
TRBV14	few	TRBJ2-5	-	TGTGCCAGCAGCCGACTGTACCAAGAGACCCAGTACTTC	CASSRLYQETQYF
TRBV7-6	-	TRBJ2-5	TRBD1	TGTGCCAGCAGCTTAGAAACAGAGAGGGGGACAGGGAGAGGCCATCAAGAGACCCAGTACTTC	CASSLETERGTGRGHQETQYF
TRBV29-1	-	TRBJ1-1	TRBD1	TGCAGCGTTCACCGGGACAGAAACACTGAAGCTTTCTTT	CSVHRDRNTEAFF
TRBV5-1	-	TRBJ2-1	-	TGCGCCAGCAGCCCGGACTCCGACTCCTACAATGAGCAGTTCTTC	CASSPDSDSYNEQFF
TRBV4-3	-	TRBJ1-2	-	TGCGCCAGCAGCCAAGGTGCAGGGGTGGACTATGGCTACACCTTC	CASSQGAGVDYGYTF
TRBV6-5	-	TRBJ2-7	TRBD1	TGTGCCAGCAGGATACAGGGGCGCTCCTACGAGCAGTACTTC	CASRIQGRSYEQYF
TRBV5-8	-	TRBJ1-1	-	TGTGCCAGCAGCTTGGGGGGAGGAGACACTGAAGCTTTCTTT	CASSLGGGDTEAFF
TRBV2	-	TRBJ2-3	-	TGTGCCAGCAGCTGGTCCTCCACAGATACGCAGTATTTT	CASSWSSTDTQYF
TRBV27	-	TRBJ1-1	TRBD1	TGTGCCAGCAGTTTATACAGGGGCACTGAAGCTTTCTTT	CASSLYRGTEAFF
TRBV30	-	TRBJ1-1	-	TGTGCCTGGAGCGAAGCTGCTATGAACACTGAAGCTTTCTTT	CAWSEAAMNTEAFF
TRBV9	-	TRBJ1-2	-	TGTGCCAGCAGCTCCAGTGGGGAATTGAATGGCTACACCTTC	CASSSSGELNGYTF
TRBV4-2	-	TRBJ2-6	TRBD1	TGTGCCAGCAGCCAGGAGACGGACAGGGCGAGCTCTGGGGCCAACGTCCTGACTTTC	CASSQETDRASSGANVLTF
TRBV30	-	TRBJ1-5	-	TGTGCCTGGAGTGCACGCACAGGGTTGAGCAATCAGCCCCAGCATTTT	CAWSARTGLSNQPQHF
TRBV9	-	TRBJ2-7	-	TGTGCCAGCAGCGTAGGGGACAAATACTACGAGCAGTACTTC	CASSVGDKYYEQYF
TRBV18	-	TRBJ2-4	TRBD2	TGTGCCAGCTCCCTCATGGGGGGGGACAAAAACATTCAGTACTTC	CASSLMGGDKNIQYF
TRBV13	-	TRBJ1-4	TRBD1	TGTGCCAGCAGCTCCTGGGACAGCTTAAATGAAAAACTGTTTTTT	CASSSWDSLNEKLFF
TRBV5-4	-	TRBJ2-2	TRBD1	TGTGCCAGCGGCAGGGGGCTCACCGGGGAGCTGTTTTTT	CASGRGLTGELFF
TRBV7-9	-	TRBJ1-1	-	TGTGCCAGCAGCTTTGCCCCGAGGGAGACTTTCTTT	CASSFAPRETFF
TRBV2	-	TRBJ2-6	-	TGTGCCAGCAGTGAGAGTCCAGGGAGCGGGGCCAACGTCCTGACTTTC	CASSESPGSGANVLTF
TRBV5-8	-	TRBJ2-2	TRBD2	TGTGCCAGCAGCCATTGGACTAGCAGGAACACCGGGGAGCTGTTTTTT	CASSHWTSRNTGELFF
TRBV6-6	once	TRBJ2-5	-	TGTGCCAGCACCCCGAGCGGCGGGCAAGAGACCCAGTACTTC	CASTPSGGQETQYF
TRBV7-9	-	TRBJ2-7	TRBD2	TGTGCCAGCAGCTTTAGCGGGGGCTCCTACGAGCAGTACTTC	CASSFSGGSYEQYF